This T cell receptor beta chain was obtained from a study of cytomegalovirus exposure and HLA in healthy donors. On the study more broadly: Approximately 81% of 398 genotyped donors fell in the Caucasian-associated ancestry cluster.

The PCR ran on 60 Vbeta and 13 Jbeta primers. Sequencing was performed with immunoSEQ multiplex PCR; in TCRdb, only in-frame clones are kept and a portion is missing. The repertoire holds tens of thousands of clones, 62% seen once, with roughly 4.4% in the top ten. Trimming shortened V by 4 bases and J by 7 bases, and 12 bases separated the two germline ends. This CDR3 region has 13 residues. Germline V lookup: CDR1 SGDLS, CDR2 YYNGEE. The chain employs TRBV9 and TRBJ2-1, with D possibly being TRBD1 (6 bases). The origin of this receptor is a male donor in good health and CMV-seropositive. Material: PBMCs. The CDR3 reads CASSINRDNEQFF. DNA for the CDR3: TGTGCCAGCAGCATAAACAGGGATAATGAGCAGTTCTTC.